These T cell receptor beta chains were read from a single sample in a study of CD8 T cells in Susac syndrome. Using its own MiXCR run on the immunoSEQ multiplex PCR reads, TCRdb lists one record per CDR3 protein. This table has about 110,000 distinct CDR3 sequences, 90% to 98% appearing once. Material for sequencing was CD4+ T cells from PBMCs. The receptors come from a human donor in good health. Each CDR3 is given with its conserved first and last residue. The D gene is left open where the match is weak. Rows give clone size only sometimes, using once, few, many, or a class for an expanded clone.

j_gene | v_gene | abundance | d_gene | CDR3nt | CDR3aa
TRBJ2-3 | TRBV27 | . | . | TGTGCCAGCAGTTCCCCCCCGGGACTTCGCACAGATACGCAGTATTTT | CASSSPPGLRTDTQYF
TRBJ2-7 | TRBV29-1 | . | TRBD2 | TGCAGCGTTGAGGCGAGGGGGGCGAGCGGGAGGGTTCCCTACGAGCAGTACTTC | CSVEARGASGRVPYEQYF
TRBJ1-1 | TRBV29-1 | . | . | TGCAGCGCCGCGGAGCGGACAGAATGGACTGAAGCTTTCTTT | CSAAERTEWTEAFF
TRBJ1-2 | TRBV7-9 | . | . | TGTGCCAGCAGCCCTACTCAGGGCGCCTATGGCTACACCTTC | CASSPTQGAYGYTF
TRBJ1-2 | TRBV6-1 | . | . | TGTGCCAGCAGTGACACCGGGACTCAGGCTGCCTATGGCTACACCTTC | CASSDTGTQAAYGYTF
TRBJ2-7 | TRBV7-9 | . | . | TGTGCCAGCAGCTCGGACCGGGGCTACGAGCAGTACTTC | CASSSDRGYEQYF
TRBJ2-5 | TRBV4-1 | . | TRBD2 | TGCGCCAGCAGCCAAGAGGGAGTAGCTGGGGGAGGGGAGACCCAGTACTTC | CASSQEGVAGGGETQYF
TRBJ1-2 | TRBV30 | . | TRBD1 | TGTGCCTGGAGTGTCGGACAGGGCTATGGCTACACCTTC | CAWSVGQGYGYTF
TRBJ2-3 | TRBV29-1 | . | TRBD2 | TGCAGCGCTGGACTAGCGGAAGGGAACACGCAGTATTTT | CSAGLAEGNTQYF
TRBJ2-6 | TRBV18 | . | . | TGTGCCAGCTCACCGTTGAACGGCGCCCCTGGGGCCAACGTCCTGACTTTC | CASSPLNGAPGANVLTF
TRBJ1-1 | TRBV5-1 | once | TRBD1 | TGCGCCAGCAAGACAGGGCTGAACACTGAAGCTTTCTTT | CASKTGLNTEAFF
TRBJ2-5 | TRBV11-3 | . | . | TGTGCCAGCAGCTTAGCTGGTGGATACCAAGAGACCCAGTACTTC | CASSLAGGYQETQYF
TRBJ2-1 | TRBV29-1 | . | TRBD2 | TGCAGCGTTATAAAAGTAGCGGGGGGGATGGGCAATGAGCAGTTCTTC | CSVIKVAGGMGNEQFF
TRBJ2-7 | TRBV29-1 | . | TRBD1 | TGCAGCGACCAACAGGGGACCCCCTACGAGCAGTACTTC | CSDQQGTPYEQYF
TRBJ2-5 | TRBV5-1 | once | TRBD2 | TGCGCCAGCAGCTTGGGGGCTAGCGGGGCGCAAGAGACCCAGTACTTC | CASSLGASGAQETQYF
TRBJ2-1 | TRBV3-1 | . | . | TGTGCCAGCAGCCCCCGGCTAGTCAATGAGCAGTTCTTC | CASSPRLVNEQFF
TRBJ2-7 | TRBV9 | . | TRBD1 | TGTGCCAGCAGCGCCCGGGACAGGGAAGCGGAAGAGCAGTACTTC | CASSARDREAEEQYF
TRBJ2-7 | TRBV30 | once | . | TGTGCCTGGAGCGCTACAGGCAACGAGCAGTACTTC | CAWSATGNEQYF
TRBJ2-5 | TRBV20-1 | . | TRBD2 | TGCAGTGCTAGGGAGGTGGATAGCGGGAGCATGATAGAGACCCAGTACTTC | CSAREVDSGSMIETQYF
TRBJ2-7 | TRBV18 | . | . | TGTGCCAGCTCACCACCGGCAGCCAGCTACGAGCAGTACTTC | CASSPPAASYEQYF
TRBJ2-1 | TRBV15 | . | . | TGTGCCACCAGCAGAGAGACGGACGTGTGGTTCTTC | CATSRETDVWFF
TRBJ2-1 | TRBV19 | . | TRBD2 | TGTGCCAGTAGTCTAGCGGGGGGATACAATGAGCAGTTCTTC | CASSLAGGYNEQFF
TRBJ2-7 | TRBV23-1 | . | . | TGCGCCAGCAGTCAAGCCCCCAGGGTCCACGAGCAGTACTTC | CASSQAPRVHEQYF
TRBJ2-3 | TRBV9 | . | . | TGTGCCAGCAGCGTAGGGACCACAGATACGCAGTATTTT | CASSVGTTDTQYF
TRBJ2-4 | TRBV6-2/TRBV6-3 | . | . | TGTGCCAGCGGGGGGTCTTCATTAGCAAAAAACATTCAGTACTTC | CASGGSSLAKNIQYF
TRBJ1-3 | TRBV20-1 | . | . | TGCAGTGCCCGGACAGAGACTGGAAACACCATATATTTT | CSARTETGNTIYF
TRBJ2-1 | TRBV29-1 | . | TRBD1 | TGCAGCGTTGAAGTGAGGGGGCAGGGCAATGAGCAGTTCTTC | CSVEVRGQGNEQFF
TRBJ2-3 | TRBV4-3 | once | . | TGCGCCAGCAGCCAAGACCGGACGGACACAGATACGCAGTATTTT | CASSQDRTDTDTQYF
TRBJ1-5 | TRBV16 | . | . | TGTGCCAGCAGCCAATTCAGGGACAATCAGCCCCAGCATTTT | CASSQFRDNQPQHF
TRBJ2-6 | TRBV20-1 | . | . | TGCAGTGCTAGGGTCGGGAGTTCAGGGGCCAACGTCCTGACTTTC | CSARVGSSGANVLTF
TRBJ1-5 | TRBV23-1 | . | . | TGCGCCAGCAGTCAATCGTTCCGGGCCCACAATCAGCCCCAGCATTTT | CASSQSFRAHNQPQHF
TRBJ2-7 | TRBV30 | . | . | TGTGCCTGGACCTACGCCGGGATCGGAAAGGGGTACGAGCAGTACTTC | CAWTYAGIGKGYEQYF
TRBJ2-1 | TRBV10-2 | . | . | TGCGCCAGCAGGGGATACCAGGGATCCTACAATGAGCAGTTCTTC | CASRGYQGSYNEQFF
TRBJ2-1 | TRBV29-1 | . | . | TGCAGCGTCCGAAACAATGAGCAGTTCTTC | CSVRNNEQFF
TRBJ1-1 | TRBV20-1 | . | . | TGCAGTGCTGAAACAGGGTCGGGCACTGAAGCTTTCTTT | CSAETGSGTEAFF
TRBJ2-5 | TRBV3-1 | . | . | TGTGCCAGCAGCCAAGATCAAATCCACGAAGAGACCCAGTACTTC | CASSQDQIHEETQYF
TRBJ2-3 | TRBV2 | . | . | TGTGCCAGCAAGTCTTCCCCCACAGATACGCAGTATTTT | CASKSSPTDTQYF
TRBJ1-1 | TRBV7-2 | once | . | TGTGCCAGCAGCTTAGGCTATCAAACTGAAGCTTTCTTT | CASSLGYQTEAFF
TRBJ2-3 | TRBV29-1 | . | TRBD1 | TGCAGCGTCACTTCGGGACAGAGAGGGGAAGGTACGCAGTATTTT | CSVTSGQRGEGTQYF
TRBJ2-2 | TRBV24-1 | . | . | TGTGCCACCAGTGAGGGGGGGGCCGGCACCGGGGAGCTGTTTTTT | CATSEGGAGTGELFF
TRBJ2-4 | TRBV11-2 | . | . | TGTGCCAGCAGCCCTAGTAGGAGCATTCAGTACTTC | CASSPSRSIQYF
TRBJ2-1 | TRBV9 | . | . | TGTGCCAGCAGCCCCGATGCGGCCCCTTTCCTAGGGGAGTTCTTC | CASSPDAAPFLGEFF
TRBJ1-1 | TRBV28 | . | . | TGTGCCAGCAGTTTCCCCGACCCCGGGGACACTGAAGCTTTCTTT | CASSFPDPGDTEAFF
TRBJ2-1 | TRBV2 | . | . | TGTGCCAGCTATAGTGGATACAATGAGCAGTTCTTC | CASYSGYNEQFF
TRBJ2-1 | TRBV5-1 | . | TRBD2 | TGCGCCAGCAGCTTGTCAGCGGGGCTCAAAGCTAATGAGCAGTTCTTC | CASSLSAGLKANEQFF